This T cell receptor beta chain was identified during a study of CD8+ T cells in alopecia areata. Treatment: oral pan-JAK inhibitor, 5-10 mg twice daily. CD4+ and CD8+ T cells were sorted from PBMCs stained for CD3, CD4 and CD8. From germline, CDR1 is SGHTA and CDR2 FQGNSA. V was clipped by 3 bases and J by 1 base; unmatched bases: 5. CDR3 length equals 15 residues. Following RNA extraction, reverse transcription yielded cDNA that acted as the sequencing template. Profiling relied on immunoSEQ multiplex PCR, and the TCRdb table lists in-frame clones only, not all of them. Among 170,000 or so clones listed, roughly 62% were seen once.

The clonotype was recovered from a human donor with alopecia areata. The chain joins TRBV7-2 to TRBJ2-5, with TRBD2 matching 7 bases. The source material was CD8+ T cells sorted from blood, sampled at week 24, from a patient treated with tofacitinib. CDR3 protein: CASSFITSVQETQYF. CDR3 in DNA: TGTGCCAGCAGCTTTATTACTAGCGTCCAAGAGACCCAGTACTTC.